This TCR beta chain emerged from a study of T cells in lung cancer brain metastases. This table comes from immunoSEQ multiplex PCR, and its TCRdb copy is limited to in-frame clones, with some not included. The sample gives some 2,200 clones, about 92% of which show up once; about 3.5% is in the top ten. Sequences were obtained from tumor tissue from the primary lung tumor. This clonotype originated in a man between 65 and 79 years old with non-small cell lung cancer.

CDR3 loop: CASSYRGGGNTEAFF. CDR3 in DNA: TGTGCCAGCAGTTACAGGGGCGGGGGGAACACTGAAGCTTTCTTT. The chain combines TRBV6-6 with TRBJ1-1, with D perhaps matching TRBD1 (5 bases). The germline V gene encodes CDR1 MNHNY and CDR2 SVGAGI (reference sequence). The CDR3 is 15 residues long. Trimming shortened V by 2 bases and J by 1 base, and 11 bases separated the two germline ends.